This TCR beta chain was captured in a study of graft-versus-host responses after intestinal transplantation (dated by TCRdb to the early 2020s). With respect to the entire study: Recipients received multivisceral, liver-intestinal, or isolated intestinal transplants. Alloreactive clones were identified by sequencing pre-transplant mixed lymphocyte reaction products and comparing these products with unstimulated pre-transplant donor and recipient T cells. After intestinal transplantation, graft-versus-host and host-versus-graft alloreactive T cell clones were followed in the graft, circulation and bone marrow using bulk TCR-beta CDR3 sequencing. Of the approximately 24 intestinal transplant recipients enrolled in the cohort, one of whom was a retransplant, 3 patients without pretransplant specimens were excluded. Donor T cell macrochimerism was defined as a peak of at least 4% donor T cells among recipient peripheral blood mononuclear cells. Rather than being sequenced by the commercial service, samples from a few later patients were sequenced in-house on an Illumina MiSeq and processed with MiXCR. All recipients received anti-thymocyte globulin induction followed by maintenance tacrolimus and steroids for about three years.

Library prep was done by the immunoSEQ multiplex PCR assay. In most patients, genomic DNA was isolated using the Qiagen DNeasy Blood and Tissue Kit and sent frozen to Adaptive Biotechnologies for TCR sequencing. High-throughput TCR-beta CDR3 sequencing of genomic DNA from most patients was performed by Adaptive Biotechnologies. Per the source publication's procedure: TCR sequencing data were retrieved from Adaptive's ImmunoSEQ software for 18 patients, whereas a few other patients were processed with MiXCR and VDJtools. To correct CD4 versus CD8 sorting errors, sequences present in both subsets at a frequency ratio below 5:1 were removed. CDR3 nucleotide sequences shared between donor and recipient were removed because the origin of such sequences could not be assigned. To be classed as alloreactive, a clone needed at least 2-fold expansion over unstimulated cells and a minimum CFSE-low frequency of 0.002% (template counts) or 0.001% (read counts). Mappable clones were those detected in sequenced pre-transplant spleen, lymph node, or MLR CFSE-low populations of the donor or recipient. The cumulative frequency of alloreactive clones was calculated as a percentage of all sequences, weighted by copy number. This immuneACCESS table, as held by TCRdb, lists in-frame sequences with V and J called but not all clones. Of the missing ones, under half trace to an unresolved V gene in checked studies; the others have no known cause. V, J and clone size reflect that table, while D and trimming were determined from the DNA. The sample has some 120,000 clones on record, 90% of them singletons. About 0.18% of the sample lies in the top ten.

As for this clone: Its antigen target is currently unknown. Within one base of it there is no much larger clone, and no base qualities were kept.

From the cysteine up to the phenylalanine, the CDR3 has a length of 15 residues. Just the 45-base CDR3 DNA is kept, in frame starting at base 1. Taken from the germline V gene, the CDR1 and CDR2 loops are SQVTM and ANQGSEA. V and J are trimmed by 4 bases and 3 bases, and the gene matches miss 5 bases of the junction. The sample's time point label is to be understood as: cells obtained before transplantation from donor or recipient. CD3+CD4+ and CD3+CD8+ populations were FACS-sorted from unstimulated pre-transplant donor and recipient cells taken from spleen or lymph nodes. Summary of the overall study and its limitations: GvH clones were detected in recipient bone marrow, and some of these GvH clones were observed earlier in ileal mucosa or blood, consistent with an intestinal mucosal origin. Patients with donor T cell macrochimerism had high GvH to HvG T cell clonal ratios in their allografts. Early after transplant, peak levels of circulating GvH clones were associated with declines in HvG clones. The relatively low number and heterogeneity of intestinal transplant patients limited the conclusions.

The TCR comes from a human donor who received an intestinal transplant. The sample consisted of unstimulated CD4+ T cells sorted from spleen or lymph node cells, taken before intestinal transplant. The receptor chain draws on TRBV29-1 and TRBJ2-3; 12 middle bases align to TRBD2. The base sequence is TGCAGCGTTGTGGGACTAGCGGGTTTGACAGATACGCAGTATTTT. Its amino acids are CSVVGLAGLTDTQYF.